The clone carrying this T cell receptor beta chain was found a few times. Expressed TCRB transcripts were sequenced because the entire RNA isolate underwent reverse transcription. Generated by immunoSEQ multiplex PCR, the TCRdb table keeps only in-frame clones and is missing some. This table has some 900,000 clones, about 17% appearing once. The sample is drawn from a study of beta chain features in type 1 diabetes. CDR3 size: 14 residues. V gave up 1 base and J gave up 11 bases; unmatched junction bases: 8. Germline values: CDR1 KGHSH, CDR2 LQKENI. CD45RO/CCR7/CD25/CD127/CD95/CD27 staining was used to isolate CD4+ naive, central memory, regulatory and stem cell-like memory cells by sorting. All sorted populations exceeded 98% purity.

Sequencing was carried out using naive CD4+ T cells from blood. This sequence joins TRBV18 and TRBJ1-5, with 7 positions matching TRBD1. The sequence came from a woman between 18 and 29 years old in good health. CDR3 sequence: CASSPQGAPEAQHF. CDR3 coding DNA: TGTGCCAGCTCACCACAGGGGGCCCCCGAGGCCCAGCATTTT.